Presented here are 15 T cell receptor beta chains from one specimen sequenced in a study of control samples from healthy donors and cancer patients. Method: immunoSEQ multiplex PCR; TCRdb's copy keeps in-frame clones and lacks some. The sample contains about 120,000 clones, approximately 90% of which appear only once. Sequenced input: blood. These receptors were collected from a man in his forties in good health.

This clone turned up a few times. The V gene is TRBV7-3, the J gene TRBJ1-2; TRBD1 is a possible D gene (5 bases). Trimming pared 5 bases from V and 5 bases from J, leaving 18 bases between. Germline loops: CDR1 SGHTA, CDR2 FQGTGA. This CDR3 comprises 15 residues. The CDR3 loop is CASSQSPGPGYGYTF. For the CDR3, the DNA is TGTGCCAGCAGCCAATCTCCGGGACCTGGGTATGGCTACACCTTC.

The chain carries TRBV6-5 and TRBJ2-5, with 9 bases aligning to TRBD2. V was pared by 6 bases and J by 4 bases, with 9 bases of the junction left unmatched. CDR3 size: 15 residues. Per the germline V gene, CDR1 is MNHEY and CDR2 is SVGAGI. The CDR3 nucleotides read TGTGCCAGCAGGCGCGTCGCGGGGGGGCGAGAGACCCAGTACTTC. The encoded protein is CASRRVAGGRETQYF.

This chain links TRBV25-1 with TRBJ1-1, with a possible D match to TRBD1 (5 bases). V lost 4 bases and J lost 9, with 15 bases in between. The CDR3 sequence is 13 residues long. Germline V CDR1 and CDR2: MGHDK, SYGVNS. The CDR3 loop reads CASSARSGGKAFF. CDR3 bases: TGTGCCAGCAGTGCCCGGTCCGGGGGTAAAGCTTTCTTT.

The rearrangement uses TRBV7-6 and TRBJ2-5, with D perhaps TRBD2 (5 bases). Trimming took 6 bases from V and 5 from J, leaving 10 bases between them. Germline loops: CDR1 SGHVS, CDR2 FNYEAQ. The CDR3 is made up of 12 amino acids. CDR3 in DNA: TGTGCCAGCAGTCCTACGGGGGAGACCCAGTACTTC. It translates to CASSPTGETQYF.

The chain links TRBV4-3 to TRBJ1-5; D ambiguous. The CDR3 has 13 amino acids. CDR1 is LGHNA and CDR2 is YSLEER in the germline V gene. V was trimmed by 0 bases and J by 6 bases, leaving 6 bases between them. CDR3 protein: CASSQDSGQPQHF. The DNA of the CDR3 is TGCGCCAGCAGCCAAGATTCGGGTCAGCCCCAGCATTTT.

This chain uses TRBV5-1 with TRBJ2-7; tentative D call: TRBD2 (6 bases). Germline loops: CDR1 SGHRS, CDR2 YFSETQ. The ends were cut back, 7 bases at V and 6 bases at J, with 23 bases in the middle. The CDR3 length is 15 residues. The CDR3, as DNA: TGCGCCAGCCAAAAGTACGGGACTGGGCCGCTCGAGCAGTACTTC. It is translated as CASQKYGTGPLEQYF.

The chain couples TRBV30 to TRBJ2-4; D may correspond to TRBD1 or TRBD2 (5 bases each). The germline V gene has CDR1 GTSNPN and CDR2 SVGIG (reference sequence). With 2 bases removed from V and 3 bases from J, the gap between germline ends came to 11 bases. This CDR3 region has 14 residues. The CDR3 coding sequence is TGTGCCTGGAGTTTAGGGACCTACAAAAACATTCAGTACTTC. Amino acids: CAWSLGTYKNIQYF.

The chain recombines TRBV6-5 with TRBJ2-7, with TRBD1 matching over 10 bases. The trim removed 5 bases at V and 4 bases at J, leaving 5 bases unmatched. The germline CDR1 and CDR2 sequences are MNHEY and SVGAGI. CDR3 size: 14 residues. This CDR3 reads CASSQTGGRYEQYF. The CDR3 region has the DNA TGTGCCAGCAGTCAGACAGGGGGCCGGTACGAGCAGTACTTC.

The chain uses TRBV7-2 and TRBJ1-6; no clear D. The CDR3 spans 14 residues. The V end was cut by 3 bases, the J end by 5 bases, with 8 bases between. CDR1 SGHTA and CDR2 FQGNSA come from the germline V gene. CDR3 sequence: CASSLAANNSPLHF. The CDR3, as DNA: TGTGCCAGCAGCTTGGCGGCTAATAATTCACCCCTCCACTTT.

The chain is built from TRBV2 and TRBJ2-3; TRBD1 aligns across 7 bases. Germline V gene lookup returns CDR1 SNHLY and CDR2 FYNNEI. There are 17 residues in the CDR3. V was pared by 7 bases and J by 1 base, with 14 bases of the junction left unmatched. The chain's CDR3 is CASISFRRGRGTDTQYF. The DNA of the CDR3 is TGTGCCAGCATTTCATTTAGAAGGGGGCGAGGCACAGATACGCAGTATTTT.

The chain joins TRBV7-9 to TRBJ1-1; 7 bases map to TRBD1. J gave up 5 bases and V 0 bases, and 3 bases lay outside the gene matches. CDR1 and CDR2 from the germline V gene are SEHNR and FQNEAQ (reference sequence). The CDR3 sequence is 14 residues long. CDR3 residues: CASSLARQGTEAFF. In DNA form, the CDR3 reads TGTGCCAGCAGCTTAGCTAGACAGGGTACTGAAGCTTTCTTT.

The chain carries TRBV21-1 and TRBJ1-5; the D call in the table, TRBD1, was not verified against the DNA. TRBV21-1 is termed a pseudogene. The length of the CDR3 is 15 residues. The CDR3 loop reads CASSKVGRANQPQHF. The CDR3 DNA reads TGTGCCAGCAGCAAAGTTGGCAGGGCCAATCAGCCCCAGCATTTT.

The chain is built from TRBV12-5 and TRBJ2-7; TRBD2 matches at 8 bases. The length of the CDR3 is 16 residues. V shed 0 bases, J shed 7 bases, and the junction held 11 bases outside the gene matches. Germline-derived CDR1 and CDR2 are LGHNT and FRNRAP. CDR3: CASGLVGGRGDWEQYF. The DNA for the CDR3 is TGTGCTAGTGGTTTGGTAGGCGGGCGGGGGGACTGGGAGCAGTACTTC. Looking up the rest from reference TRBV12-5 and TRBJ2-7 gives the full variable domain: DARVTQTPRHKVTEMGQEVTMRCQPILGHNTVFWYRQTMMQGLELLAYFRNRAPLDDSGMPKDRFSAEMPDATLATLKIQPSEPRDSAVYFCASGLVGGRGDWEQYFGPGTRLTVT.

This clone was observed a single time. Here the CDR3 reads CASSWDRGLSGTDTQYF. The CDR3 DNA reads TGTGCCAGCAGCTGGGACAGGGGTTTATCAGGGACAGATACGCAGTATTTT. The chain is built from TRBV5-4 and TRBJ2-3; 10 bases fit TRBD1. This CDR3 comprises 17 residues. CDR1 is SGHNT, CDR2 YYREEE, per germline (reference sequence). J gave up 3 bases and V 3 bases, and 10 bases lay outside the gene matches. Drawing the rest from reference TRBV5-4 and TRBJ2-3, the complete variable domain is ETGVTQSPTHLIKTRGQQVTLRCSSQSGHNTVSWYQQALGQGPQFIFQYYREEENGRGNFPPRFSGLQFPNYSSELNVNALELDDSALYLCASSWDRGLSGTDTQYFGPGTRLTVL.

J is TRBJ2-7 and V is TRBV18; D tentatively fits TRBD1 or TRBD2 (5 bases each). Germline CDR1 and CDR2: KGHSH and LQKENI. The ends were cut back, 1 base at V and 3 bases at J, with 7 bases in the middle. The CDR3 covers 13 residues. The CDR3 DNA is TGTGCCAGCTCACCACGGGACGGCTACGAGCAGTACTTC. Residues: CASSPRDGYEQYF.